The 15 T cell receptor beta chains given below trace back to one sample, sequenced in a study of T cell repertoires in cytomegalovirus infection. TCRdb re-called the reads through MiXCR, storing one row per CDR3 protein. The sample comprises roughly 920,000 distinct CDR3 sequences, roughly 31% of which are singletons, and around an eighth rests with the top ten. Which antigens these TCRs recognize remains unknown. The specimen comprised cultured CD8+ T cells from PBMCs, sampled from culture after CMV antigen stimulation. The source of these receptors is a human donor in good health (CMV status not recorded). Some clones in this sample may be carry-over from other donors' samples.

The chain recombines TRBV20-1 with TRBJ2-7, with D hard to call. The germline V and J ends were trimmed by 6 bases and 0 bases, with 18 bases remaining between them. CDR1 and CDR2 (germline): DFQATT, SNEGSKA (reference sequence). This CDR3 spans 15 amino acids. Here the CDR3 reads CSAKRHDSNSYEQYF. Written as DNA, the CDR3 is TGCAGTGCGAAGAGACATGATAGTAACTCCTACGAGCAGTACTTC.

In its sample, this clonotype was seen many times. The chain couples TRBV7-6 to TRBJ1-1; possibly TRBD1 for D (5 bases). V was trimmed by 1 base and J by 0 bases, leaving 9 bases between them. CDR1 and CDR2 from the germline V gene are SGHVS and FNYEAQ. The CDR3 contains 15 residues. The CDR3, as DNA: TGTGCCAGCAGCTTAGAGGGACTGATGAACACTGAAGCTTTCTTT. This encodes CASSLEGLMNTEAFF.

The chain couples TRBV6-1 to TRBJ2-4, with D tentatively TRBD1 or TRBD2 (5 bases each). CDR1 is MNHNS, CDR2 SASEGT, per germline. V lost 8 bases to trimming and J lost 0 bases, with 14 bases between them. CDR3 length: 15 residues. The CDR3 region has the DNA TGTGCCAGCGTGGGGCAGGGAGTAGCCAAAAACATTCAGTACTTC. The encoded protein is CASVGQGVAKNIQYF.

This clonotype was recorded a few times. The V gene is TRBV28, the J gene TRBJ2-2; TRBD2 is a possible D gene (6 bases). This CDR3 spans 14 amino acids. Trimming left V 3 bases short and J 6 bases short, with 11 bases between. CDR1 is MDHEN and CDR2 is SYDVKM in the germline V gene. For the CDR3, the DNA is TGTGCCAGCAGTTTTGGGACTGTCGCCGGGGAGCTGTTTTTT. Amino acids: CASSFGTVAGELFF.

V gene TRBV15 combines with J gene TRBJ2-7, with TRBD2 identical over 8 bases. Trimming removed 5 bases from V and 6 bases from J; junction bases left unmatched: 12. This CDR3 region has 15 residues. CDR1 and CDR2 from the germline V gene are LNHNV and YYDKDF (reference sequence). As DNA, the CDR3 is TGTGCCACCAGCGCCTCTCGAGGCGGGGGGATCGAGCAGTACGTC. Protein product: CATSASRGGGIEQYV.

This clonotype has just a few counts. The chain employs TRBV18 and TRBJ2-3, with 10 bases matching TRBD2. Looked up from germline, CDR1 is KGHSH and CDR2 is LQKENI. This CDR3 contains 16 residues. With 2 bases clipped from V and 6 bases from J, the junction kept 8 bases outside the gene matches. CDR3: CASSPGLAERRDTQYF. In nucleotides, the CDR3 is TGTGCCAGCTCACCAGGACTAGCGGAACGACGGGATACGCAGTATTTT.

The CDR3 DNA reads as TGTGCCAGCAGTCCCGGACTAGTCTACGAGCAGTACGTC. Encoded protein: CASSPGLVYEQYV. The chain combines TRBV6-2 or TRBV6-3 with TRBJ2-7, with TRBD2 matching over 7 bases. V shed 5 bases and J 3 bases; nucleotides not matched to a gene: 4. The CDR3 has 13 residues. CDR1 is MNHEY and CDR2 is SVGEGT in the germline V gene.

The table lists this clonotype with a count of one. A much larger clone differs by one base, so this may be a read error. This chain joins TRBV12-3 or TRBV12-4 and TRBJ1-2; D is unclear. The CDR3 is 14 amino acids. V was shortened by 6 bases and J by 4 bases, with 15 bases between the two germline ends. DNA of the CDR3: TGTGCCAGCAGCCCGGACTGGTCAGGCTATGGCTACACCTTC. Translated, it gives CASSPDWSGYGYTF.

This clonotype was counted only a few times. The chain combines TRBV6-5 with TRBJ1-2, with a possible D match to TRBD1 (5 bases). Trimming pared 5 bases from V and 2 bases from J, leaving 15 bases between. The CDR3 sequence is 15 residues long. Germline V gene lookup returns CDR1 MNHEY and CDR2 SVGAGI. The CDR3 nucleotides are TGTGCCAGCAGTACTTTTAGGACACTGAACTATGGCTACACCTTC. Translation gives CASSTFRTLNYGYTF.

Only a few counts were recorded for this clonotype. The V gene is TRBV12-5, the J gene TRBJ2-2; D tentatively fits TRBD1 or TRBD2 (6 bases each). Per the germline V gene, CDR1 is LGHNT and CDR2 is FRNRAP. There are 16 residues in the CDR3. V was shortened by 6 bases and J by 0 bases, with 14 bases between the two germline ends. CDR3 region: CASGWGAGSNTGELFF. CDR3 DNA: TGTGCTAGTGGCTGGGGGGCAGGCTCGAACACCGGGGAGCTGTTTTTT. The whole variable domain, filled in from reference TRBV12-5 and TRBJ2-2, reads DARVTQTPRHKVTEMGQEVTMRCQPILGHNTVFWYRQTMMQGLELLAYFRNRAPLDDSGMPKDRFSAEMPDATLATLKIQPSEPRDSAVYFCASGWGAGSNTGELFFGEGSRLTVL.

The rearrangement links TRBV3-1 to TRBJ2-2; unclear D gene. Germline lookup yields CDR1 LGHDT and CDR2 YNNKEL (reference sequence). The germline V and J ends were trimmed by 1 base and 1 base, with 7 bases remaining between them. The CDR3 spans 15 residues. The CDR3 DNA sequence: TGTGCCAGCAGCCAAGTCTACGGGAACACCGGGGAGCTGTTTTTT. Its translation is CASSQVYGNTGELFF.

This chain links TRBV7-6 with TRBJ1-5; no definite D call. Trimming pared 4 bases from V and 7 bases from J, leaving 20 bases between. The germline V gene has CDR1 SGHVS and CDR2 FNYEAQ. The CDR3 sequence is 16 residues long. CDR3 loop: CASSSSEDGGGQPQHF. The CDR3 DNA sequence: TGTGCCAGCAGCTCTTCGGAAGACGGCGGCGGACAGCCCCAGCATTTT.

V is TRBV27 and J is TRBJ2-2, with TRBD2 identical over 12 bases. The CDR3 is 19 residues long. Germline lookup yields CDR1 MNHEY and CDR2 SMNVEV (reference sequence). Losses at the gene ends were 1 base for V and 5 bases for J; bases not matched to a gene: 11. This CDR3 reads CASSLWGLAGPLGTGELFF. DNA of the CDR3: TGTGCCAGCAGTTTATGGGGACTAGCGGGCCCACTTGGGACCGGGGAGCTGTTTTTT.

In its sample, this clonotype was seen once. The J gene is TRBJ2-1, the V gene TRBV20-1; D is ambiguous. The CDR3 has 13 residues. Germline V gene sequence: CDR1 DFQATT, CDR2 SNEGSKA (reference sequence). V lost 4 bases to trimming and J lost 4 bases, with 11 bases between them. CDR3 sequence (DNA): TGCAGTGCTAAGATCCACACTTACAATGAGCAGTTCTTC. It translates to CSAKIHTYNEQFF.

The chain carries TRBV7-2 and TRBJ2-5, with 11 bases fitting TRBD2. This CDR3 comprises 17 residues. V shed 1 base and J 5 bases; nucleotides not matched to a gene: 9. Germline V gene lookup returns CDR1 SGHTA and CDR2 FQGNSA. CDR3 sequence reads: CASSLGGSGGAGETQYF. CDR3 DNA sequence: TGTGCCAGCAGCTTAGGGGGTAGCGGGGGGGCCGGGGAGACCCAGTACTTC.